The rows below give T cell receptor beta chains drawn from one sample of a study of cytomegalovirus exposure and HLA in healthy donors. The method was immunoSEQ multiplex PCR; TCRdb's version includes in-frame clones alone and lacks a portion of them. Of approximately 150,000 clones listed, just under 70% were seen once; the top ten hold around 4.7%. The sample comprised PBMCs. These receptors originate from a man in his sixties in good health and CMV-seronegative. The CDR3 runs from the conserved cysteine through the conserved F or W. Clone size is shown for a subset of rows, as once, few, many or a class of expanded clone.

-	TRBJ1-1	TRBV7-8	CASTLVQGAGNTEAFF
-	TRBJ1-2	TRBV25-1	CASSESQLTVNYGYTF
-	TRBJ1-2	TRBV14	CASSQGGGPNYGYTF
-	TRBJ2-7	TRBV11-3	CASSENTDTSSSYEQYF
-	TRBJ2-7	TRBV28	CASSFSPGAYEQYF
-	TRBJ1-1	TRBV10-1	CASREEGGLNTEAFF
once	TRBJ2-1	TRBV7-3	CASSSTGTSGRNEQFF
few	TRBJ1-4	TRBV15	CATSRAASAGGKLFF
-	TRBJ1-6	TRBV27	CASSPGTGYSPLHF
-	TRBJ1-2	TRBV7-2	CASSSPGGNYGYTF
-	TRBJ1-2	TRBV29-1	CSVELSTLGDYGYTF
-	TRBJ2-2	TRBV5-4	CASSFGGSGGNTGELFF
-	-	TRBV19	CASSRQLTYEQYF
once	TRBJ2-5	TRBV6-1	CASSEAALASARETQYF
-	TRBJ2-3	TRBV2	CASSERAISTDTQYF
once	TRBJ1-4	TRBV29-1	CSVDPGQGAEKLFF
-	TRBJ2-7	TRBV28	CASSSRGGSYEQYF
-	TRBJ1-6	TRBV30	CAWKVDRGPSPLHF
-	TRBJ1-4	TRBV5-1	CASSLAAGANEKLFF
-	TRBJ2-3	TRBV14	CASSQDWGLNISTDTQYF
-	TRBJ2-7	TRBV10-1	CASSENGDEQYF
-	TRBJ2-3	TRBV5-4	CASSFLLSPTSTDTQYF
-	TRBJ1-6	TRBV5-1	CASSSSAREGRESPLHF
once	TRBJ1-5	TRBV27	CASSLRGGDQPQHF
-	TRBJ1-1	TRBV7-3	CASSLDGGGTEAFF
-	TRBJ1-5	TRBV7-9	CASSLVGGNSNQPQHF
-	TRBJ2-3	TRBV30	CAWSVPLAGGADTQYF
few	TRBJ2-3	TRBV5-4	CASSPAGLTDTQYF
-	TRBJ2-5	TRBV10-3	CATGLDREKDQYF
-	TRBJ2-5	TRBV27	CASSLIGLGEQYF
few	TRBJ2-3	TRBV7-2	CASSSRLYSSTDTQYF
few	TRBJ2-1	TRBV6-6	CASTFRSGSIEQFF
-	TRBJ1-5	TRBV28	CASTLQGSNQPQHF
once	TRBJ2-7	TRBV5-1	CASSLGTGFYEQYF
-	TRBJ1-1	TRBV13	CASSLMQGQAFF
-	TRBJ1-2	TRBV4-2	CASIPGTGVNLGYGYTF
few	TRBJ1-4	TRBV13	CASSLLNEKLFF
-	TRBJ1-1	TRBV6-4	CASSVRLDTEAFF
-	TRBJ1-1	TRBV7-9	CASSFLRAGVSREAFF
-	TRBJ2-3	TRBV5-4	CASSLIAGVADTQYF
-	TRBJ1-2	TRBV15	CATPRDRTKQEGYTF
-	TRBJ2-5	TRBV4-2	CASSQMGQQETQYF
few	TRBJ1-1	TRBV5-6	CASSQDRGIMNTEAFF